In its sample, the clone carrying this T cell receptor beta chain was seen many times. This entry is derived from a study of T cells after yellow fever vaccination. Production of TCR cDNA was by 5'RACE template switching, which also added a universal primer site and UMIs. From the 5' RACE reads, TCRdb called clonotypes with MiXCR, one entry per CDR3 protein. The repertoire consists of 200,000 to 250,000 distinct CDR3 sequences, with 6.5% to 8.5% occurring once and the leading ten covering about 0.85%. Between the trimmed V and J ends, which lost 7 bases and 5 bases, there was a span of 11 bases. CDR3 length: 13 residues.

The material sequenced was CD4+ T cells sorted from PBMCs, taken 15 days after the yellow fever booster vaccination. V is TRBV12-3 or TRBV12-4 and J is TRBJ2-2, with D uncertain. The sequence was collected from a man under 40 who received the YFV17D yellow fever vaccine. The CDR3 nucleotides are TGTGCCAGCACTCTATTATTAACCGGGGAGCTGTTTTTT. The encoded protein is CASTLLLTGELFF.